The 3 T cell receptor beta chains presented below share a single source sample, sequenced in a study of blood T cell repertoires in COVID-19. The method was immunoSEQ multiplex PCR; TCRdb's version includes in-frame clones alone and lacks a portion of them. The data show 200,000 to 250,000 clones, with about 82% seen just once and around 6% held by the top ten. The sequencing input was peripheral blood. The receptor source for this set is a woman aged 80 or over with COVID-19, enrolled during active disease.

This clone was counted a single time. The CDR3 DNA reads as TGTGCCAGCAGTTCCGAGAAGTTTAATAATTCACCCCTCCACTTT. It codes for CASSSEKFNNSPLHF. This chain joins TRBV6-5 and TRBJ1-6; D not certain. The CDR3 sequence is 15 residues long. Per germline, CDR1 MNHEY and CDR2 SVGAGI. Between the trimmed V and J ends, which lost 4 bases and 5 bases, there was a span of 12 bases.

V is TRBV5-4 and J is TRBJ2-5, with D hard to call. Germline assignment: CDR1 SGHNT and CDR2 YYREEE (reference sequence). CDR3 length: 13 residues. Deletions cut 1 base from V and 5 bases from J, with 9 bases between. The CDR3 coding sequence is TGTGCCAGCAGCTTGTGGGCCGTGGAGACCCAGTACTTC. Translated: CASSLWAVETQYF.

This CDR3 reads CASSLAVTYNQPQHF. The CDR3 bases are TGTGCCAGCAGCTTAGCAGTGACATACAATCAGCCCCAGCATTTT. This sequence joins TRBV7-8 and TRBJ1-5; D unresolved. The germline V gene has CDR1 SGHVS and CDR2 FQNEAQ. With 0 bases removed from V and 3 bases from J, the gap between germline ends came to 9 bases. The CDR3 loop spans 15 amino acids.